Listed below are T cell receptor beta chains from one sample, sequenced in a study of graft-versus-host responses after intestinal transplantation. Some clones are missing from TCRdb's copy, which holds only in-frame ones; the method was immunoSEQ multiplex PCR. The sample lists around 100,000 clones; 85% to 95% were seen once. These TCRs are of unknown antigen specificity. Sample: unstimulated CD8+ T cells sorted from spleen or lymph node cells, taken before transplant. The source of these receptors is a human donor who was the organ donor for an intestinal transplant. Each CDR3 is given with its conserved first and last residue. A D gene is named only where the DNA matches it firmly. Some rows have no size entry. The others give once, few or many, or a class for an expanded clone.

clone size	CDR3 length	J gene	D gene	V gene	CDR3 protein
.	12	TRBJ1-4	.	TRBV4-2	CASSLEEGKLFF
.	15	TRBJ2-7	.	TRBV27	CASRITGPGFYEQYF
once	15	TRBJ2-3	TRBD2	TRBV4-1	CASSRASGSTDTQYF
.	14	TRBJ2-7	.	TRBV2	CASSPSIARDEQYF
once	15	TRBJ2-1	TRBD2	TRBV10-1	CASSESSGRRDEQFF
.	14	TRBJ2-7	.	TRBV7-8	CASSPSSARNEQYF
.	15	TRBJ2-5	TRBD2	TRBV6-5	CASSPGLAASETQYF
.	15	TRBJ2-7	.	TRBV27	CAGSLSRSSSYEQYF
.	14	TRBJ2-7	TRBD2	TRBV14	CASSNSGNSYEQYF
.	13	TRBJ2-3	.	TRBV6-5	CASSYKSTDTQYF
once	16	TRBJ2-2	TRBD1	TRBV5-4	CASSFPDRGYTGELFF
few	11	TRBJ2-7	.	TRBV6-6	CASRTPSEQYF
few	14	TRBJ2-7	.	TRBV4-1	CASSQGGGYYEQYF
once	14	TRBJ2-4	.	TRBV5-8	CASSPDVAKNIQYF
few	14	TRBJ1-4	TRBD1	TRBV29-1	CSVEVPDREEKLFF
.	13	TRBJ1-1	.	TRBV6-5	CASTPILGAEAFF
.	12	TRBJ1-1	.	TRBV6-5	CATQGMNTEAFF
once	16	TRBJ2-3	TRBD2	TRBV7-8	CASSLGVLAGADTQYF
.	17	TRBJ2-2	TRBD2	TRBV9	CASSVRLAEANTGELFF
.	15	TRBJ2-3	.	TRBV4-3	CASSPSGSSTDTQYF
.	14	TRBJ1-2	.	TRBV27	CASSSPASNYGYTF
.	14	TRBJ1-2	.	TRBV30	CAWSVTNLYYGYTF
once	14	TRBJ2-7	.	TRBV19	CASSIFGRGDEQYF
.	17	TRBJ1-4	.	TRBV7-9	CASSPALSPGPDGKLFF